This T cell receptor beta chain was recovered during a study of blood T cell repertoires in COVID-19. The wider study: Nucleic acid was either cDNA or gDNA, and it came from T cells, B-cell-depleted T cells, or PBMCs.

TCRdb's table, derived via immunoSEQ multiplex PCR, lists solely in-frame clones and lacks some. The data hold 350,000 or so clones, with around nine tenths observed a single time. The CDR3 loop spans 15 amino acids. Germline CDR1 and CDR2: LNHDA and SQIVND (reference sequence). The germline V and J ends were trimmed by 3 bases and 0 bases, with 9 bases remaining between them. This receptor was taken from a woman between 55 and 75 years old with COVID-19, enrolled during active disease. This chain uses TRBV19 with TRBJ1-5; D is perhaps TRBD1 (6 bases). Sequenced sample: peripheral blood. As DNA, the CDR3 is TGTGCCAGTAGTATCACAGGGACTAGCAATCAGCCCCAGCATTTT. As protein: CASSITGTSNQPQHF.